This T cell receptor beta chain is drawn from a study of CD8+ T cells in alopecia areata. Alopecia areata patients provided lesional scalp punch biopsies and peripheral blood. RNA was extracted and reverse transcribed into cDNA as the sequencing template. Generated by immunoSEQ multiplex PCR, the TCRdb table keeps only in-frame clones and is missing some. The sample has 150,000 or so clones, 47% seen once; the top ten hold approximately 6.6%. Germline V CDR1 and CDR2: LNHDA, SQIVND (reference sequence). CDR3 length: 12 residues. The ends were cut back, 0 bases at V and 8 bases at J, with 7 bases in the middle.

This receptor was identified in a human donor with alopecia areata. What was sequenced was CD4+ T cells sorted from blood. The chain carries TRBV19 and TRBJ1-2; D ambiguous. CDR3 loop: CASSIDGGGYTF. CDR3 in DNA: TGTGCCAGTAGTATAGATGGTGGAGGCTACACCTTC.